Presented here are 19 T cell receptor beta chains from one specimen sequenced in a study of beta chain features in type 1 diabetes. No antigens are known for them. Every isolated RNA sample was fully reverse transcribed, so sequencing captured expressed TCRB transcripts. Produced via immunoSEQ multiplex PCR; TCRdb's table is partial and in-frame only. The sample consists of 150,000 to 200,000 clones, roughly 8% of them appearing once. Whole-study results and caveats: All four CD4+ subsets from Type 1 diabetes patients carried moderately but significantly shorter TCRB CDR3s.

The sample consisted of central memory CD4+ T cells from blood. These receptors were obtained from a middle-aged woman with type 1 diabetes.

Many counts were recorded for this clone. The chain combines TRBV4-2 with TRBJ2-7; possibly TRBD2 for D (6 bases). CDR1 and CDR2 (germline): LGHNA, YNFKEQ. This CDR3 comprises 15 residues. The V end was cut by 4 bases, the J end by 6 bases, with 19 bases between. Written as DNA, the CDR3 is TGTGCCAGCAGCCCTACGGGACTCTACGCCTCCGAGCAGTACTTC. It is translated as CASSPTGLYASEQYF.

Here the CDR3 DNA reads TGTGCCAGCAGTGCTAGAGAGACCCAGTACTTC. It is translated as CASSARETQYF. This chain uses TRBV2 with TRBJ2-5; D ambiguous. Trimming took off 4 bases at V and 4 bases at J, with 4 bases between the two ends. The CDR3 runs to 11 residues. Germline-derived CDR1 and CDR2 are SNHLY and FYNNEI.

V and J are TRBV6-4 and TRBJ2-3; possibly TRBD1 for D (6 bases). V was shortened by 6 bases and J by 3 bases, with 10 bases between the two germline ends. This CDR3 is 13 amino acids long. Germline CDR1 MRHNA, CDR2 SNTAGT. The CDR3 region is CASSIQGTDTQYF. The CDR3 coding sequence is TGTGCCAGCAGCATTCAGGGGACAGATACGCAGTATTTT.

Here the CDR3 DNA reads TGTGCCAGCTCACCCTACACAGGGGGCGGTCAGCCCCAGCATTTT. Residues: CASSPYTGGGQPQHF. The chain joins TRBV18 to TRBJ1-5, with 9 bases matching TRBD1. The CDR3 totals 15 residues. V shed 3 bases and J 6 bases; nucleotides not matched to a gene: 6. Germline lookup yields CDR1 KGHSH and CDR2 LQKENI.

In its sample, this clone was seen a few times. The genes are TRBV5-1 and TRBJ2-5; the D gene is possibly TRBD2 (5 bases). The germline V and J ends were trimmed by 1 base and 5 bases, with 15 bases remaining between them. The CDR3 has 15 residues. Germline values: CDR1 SGHRS, CDR2 YFSETQ. CDR3: CASSLSQVSGETQYF. CDR3 coding DNA: TGCGCCAGCAGCTTGAGTCAAGTATCGGGGGAGACCCAGTACTTC.

V gene TRBV5-1 combines with J gene TRBJ1-1; the match to TRBD1 covers 7 bases. The CDR3 consists of 15 residues. Unmatched junction bases numbered 8, after V lost 3 bases and J lost 3 bases. Per the germline V gene, CDR1 is SGHRS and CDR2 is YFSETQ. The chain's CDR3 is CASSWAPQGDTEAFF. For the CDR3, the DNA is TGCGCCAGCAGCTGGGCACCTCAGGGGGACACTGAAGCTTTCTTT.

This clone showed up many times. The rearrangement joins TRBV15 to TRBJ2-7, with D possibly being TRBD1 (5 bases). The CDR3 extends over 14 amino acids. V was pared by 0 bases and J by 9 bases, with 15 bases between. Per the germline V gene, CDR1 is LNHNV and CDR2 is YYDKDF (reference sequence). CDR3 coding DNA: TGTGCCACCAGCAGAGAGGTAGGGGCCTCTGGGCAGTACTTC. Its translation is CATSREVGASGQYF. Looking up the rest from reference TRBV15 and TRBJ2-7 gives the full variable domain: DAMVIQNPRYQVTQFGKPVTLSCSQTLNHNVMYWYQQKSSQAPKLLFHYYDKDFNNEADTPDNFQSRRPNTSFCFLDIRSPGLGDTAMYLCATSREVGASGQYFGPGTRLTVT.

There are many counts of this clone. The rearrangement joins TRBV28 to TRBJ2-7, with D possibly TRBD1 on 7 matching bases. Germline V gives CDR1 MDHEN, CDR2 SYDVKM. The CDR3 totals 15 residues. Trimming pared 4 bases from V and 2 bases from J, leaving 15 bases between. In nucleotides, the CDR3 is TGTGCCAGCAGTTGGCCGCGGGGACAGACCTACGAGCAGTACTTC. It translates to CASSWPRGQTYEQYF.

This clone was found a few times. The V call is TRBV6-5, the J call TRBJ2-4; D gene unclear. CDR3 length: 14 amino acids. The V gene lost 6 bases and the J gene lost 6 bases, with 15 bases spanning the gap. CDR1 and CDR2 from the germline V gene are MNHEY and SVGAGI. The CDR3 sequence: CASSPEDSLNIQYF. CDR3 nucleotide sequence: TGTGCCAGCAGCCCTGAGGATTCCCTAAACATTCAGTACTTC.

The chain joins TRBV9 to TRBJ1-1, with D uncertain. This CDR3 contains 14 residues. In germline, CDR1 is SGDLS, CDR2 YYNGEE. Trimming stripped 0 bases from V and 0 bases from J, with 6 bases between. The CDR3 protein is CASSVVPMNTEAFF. Here the CDR3 DNA reads TGTGCCAGCAGCGTAGTCCCCATGAACACTGAAGCTTTCTTT.

This rearrangement joins TRBV27 to TRBJ2-3, with D unresolved. From germline, CDR1 is MNHEY and CDR2 SMNVEV (reference sequence). The CDR3 is made up of 14 amino acids. Trimming pared 11 bases from V and 1 base from J, leaving 16 bases between. The CDR3 DNA reads as TGTGCCCGCATCCACTCCGAAGGCACAGATACGCAGTATTTT. Protein sequence: CARIHSEGTDTQYF.

The DNA of the CDR3 is TGTGCCAGTAGCGGGCTGGCTGAAGCTTTCTTT. It encodes CASSGLAEAFF. This chain links TRBV25-1 with TRBJ1-1, with D unclear. CDR1 is MGHDK and CDR2 is SYGVNS in the germline V gene. The CDR3 has 11 residues. Trimming pared 9 bases from V and 6 bases from J, leaving 11 bases between.

This clone was observed a handful of times. V is TRBV4-1 and J is TRBJ1-1; D is uncertain. Deletions cut 0 bases from V and 5 bases from J, with 7 bases between. Germline CDR1 reads MGHRA; CDR2 reads YSYEKL. The CDR3 extends over 13 amino acids. CDR3 bases: TGCGCCAGCAGCCAAGAGGAGTCAACTGAAGCTTTCTTT. Amino acids: CASSQEESTEAFF.

This chain joins TRBV10-3 and TRBJ1-2; D gene ambiguous. Germline CDR1 and CDR2: ENHRY and SYGVKD. Trimming stripped 6 bases from V and 8 bases from J, with 10 bases between. The length of the CDR3 is 11 residues. For the CDR3, the DNA is TGTGCCATCAGGGCTGAGGCAGGCTACACCTTC. Translating it yields CAIRAEAGYTF.

The table lists this clone with a few counts. This chain joins TRBV19 and TRBJ1-2, with TRBD1 identical over 8 bases. V was clipped by 5 bases and J by 7 bases; unmatched bases: 9. This CDR3 spans 14 amino acids. Germline-derived CDR1 and CDR2 are LNHDA and SQIVND (reference sequence). The CDR3 DNA sequence: TGTGCCAGTAGTGAGCGACAGGGGAAGGGTGGCTACACCTTC. It specifies CASSERQGKGGYTF.

The chain combines TRBV6-9 with TRBJ2-2; TRBD2 matches at 11 bases. Per the germline V gene, CDR1 is MNHGY and CDR2 is SVAAGI. This CDR3 contains 14 residues. V lost 9 bases to trimming and J lost 4 bases; unmatched junction nucleotides: 4. As DNA, the CDR3 is TGTGCCAGGCGACTAGCGGGGACCACCGGGGAGCTGTTTTTT. Its translation is CARRLAGTTGELFF.

Many counts were recorded for this clone. The V gene is TRBV5-4, the J gene TRBJ2-7; 13 nucleotides align to TRBD2. The CDR3 totals 16 residues. J gave up 2 bases and V 3 bases, and 5 bases lay outside the gene matches. Germline-derived CDR1 and CDR2 are SGHNT and YYREEE (reference sequence). CDR3 sequence (DNA): TGTGCCAGCAGCTCATCGGGGACTAGCGGGGCCTACGAGCAGTACTTC. Its translation is CASSSSGTSGAYEQYF. The variable domain in full, completed from reference TRBV5-4 and TRBJ2-7, reads ETGVTQSPTHLIKTRGQQVTLRCSSQSGHNTVSWYQQALGQGPQFIFQYYREEENGRGNFPPRFSGLQFPNYSSELNVNALELDDSALYLCASSSSGTSGAYEQYFGPGTRLTVT.

The chain is built from TRBV5-1 and TRBJ1-1; possibly TRBD1 for D (5 bases). The CDR3 sequence is 15 residues long. Trimming cost V 0 bases and J 5 bases, with 14 bases left between them. The germline gives CDR1 SGHRS, CDR2 YFSETQ. Here the CDR3 reads CASSLDVGRRTEAFF. The CDR3 nucleotides are TGCGCCAGCAGCTTGGATGTGGGGCGCAGGACTGAAGCTTTCTTT.

This clone was seen a handful of times. This rearrangement joins TRBV5-6 to TRBJ2-1, with 7 positions matching TRBD2. Germline-derived CDR1 and CDR2 are SGHDT and YYEEEE. This CDR3 has 15 amino acids. The V and J ends lost 4 bases and 0 bases, in that order; junction bases with no gene match: 4. The CDR3 DNA reads TGTGCCAGCAGCCCTAGCGGAAGCTCCTACAATGAGCAGTTCTTC. It specifies CASSPSGSSYNEQFF.